This record covers a single T cell receptor (beta chain). The V segment lost 7 bases and the J segment 1 base; nucleotides outside the gene matches: 5. CDR1 is MNHEY and CDR2 is SMNVEV in the germline V gene (reference sequence). CDR3 length: 14 residues. This record belongs to a study of T cell changes during pregnancy in multiple sclerosis. Data came from immunoSEQ multiplex PCR; TCRdb stores just in-frame clones and leaves some out. In the table there are about 110,000 clones, 80% to 95% of which are singletons. This TCR was recovered from a female donor with multiple sclerosis, enrolled in a pregnancy study. This sequence joins TRBV27 and TRBJ1-1; 8 bases are a match to TRBD1. The source material was peripheral blood, sampled after pregnancy. The CDR3 bases are TGTGCCAGCAAAATTACAGGGGGGAACACTGAAGCTTTCTTT. The encoded protein is CASKITGGNTEAFF.